This T cell receptor beta chain was sequenced during a study of blood T cells in healthy people across ages. Study-level results: It was not possible, with unsorted PBMCs, to conclusively compare naive and antigen-experienced cells.

This clonotype was seen more than once but under ten times. Its antigen is unknown. The germline V gene has CDR1 LGHDT and CDR2 YNNKEL (reference sequence). The CDR3 loop spans 14 amino acids. V was trimmed by 3 bases and J by 0 bases, leaving 6 bases between them. A J-beta primer mix and a sample-barcoded 5' primer were used in a second PCR of roughly 6 to 12 cycles. From the 5' RACE reads, TCRdb called clonotypes with MiXCR, one entry per CDR3 protein. The data show roughly 800,000 distinct CDR3 sequences, about a quarter seen once. The data also belong to a second study, concerning T cells of mothers and their children. Per that study: Researchers report slightly higher, though non-significant, overlap in related mother-child pairs than in unrelated pairs.

Sample: blood. The clonotype originates from a boy younger than 18 in good health. The chain recombines TRBV3-1 with TRBJ2-4; D not certain. The CDR3 reads CASSHGPAKNIQYF. Here the CDR3 DNA reads TGTGCCAGCAGCCACGGTCCAGCCAAAAACATTCAGTACTTC. Drawing the rest from reference TRBV3-1 and TRBJ2-4, the complete variable domain is DTAVSQTPKYLVTQMGNDKSIKCEQNLGHDTMYWYKQDSKKFLKIMFSYNNKELIINETVPNRFSPKSPDKAHLNLHINSLELGDSAVYFCASSHGPAKNIQYFGAGTRLSVL.